What follows is one T cell receptor beta chain and its context. The data derive from a study of T cell repertoires in ileal Crohn's disease. Germline loops: CDR1 SGHNT, CDR2 YYREEE (reference sequence). This CDR3 spans 15 amino acids. The germline V and J ends were trimmed by 5 bases and 0 bases, with 13 bases remaining between them. Noted time point: neoterminal ileum biopsy at postoperative endoscopy, about 6 months after surgery. The method was immunoSEQ multiplex PCR; TCRdb's version includes in-frame clones alone and lacks a portion of them. The sample records approximately 11,000 clones, around 70% being singletons.

The sample taken for sequencing was ileal tissue. The genes are TRBV5-4 and TRBJ2-3; D gene unclear. The receptor comes from an adult with Crohn's disease. CDR3 in DNA: TGTGCCAGCAGAAGAGCGTACTCCAGCACAGATACGCAGTATTTT. The encoded protein is CASRRAYSSTDTQYF.